The clone carrying this T cell receptor beta chain was seen once. Its antigen is unknown. This record belongs to a study of T cells after yellow fever vaccination. Study at large: Fractions with few cells were prepared using SMART-Seq v4 Ultra Low Input. General study findings and limits: Reappearance after the booster was seen for most primary-vaccination clones, at 95% to 97% CD4 and 80% to 90% CD8.

Researchers made TCR cDNA using 5'RACE template switching, and this step added a universal primer site and UMIs. TCRdb independently ran MiXCR on the 5' RACE reads; one entry per CDR3 protein. Of some 600,000 distinct CDR3 sequences listed, around a sixth are singletons. Germline V gene sequence: CDR1 SGHRS, CDR2 YFSETQ. This CDR3 has 15 residues. V lost 1 base and J lost 5, with 12 bases in between. The chain employs TRBV5-1 and TRBJ2-2, with D possibly matching TRBD1 (6 bases). The source is a man aged 18 to 29 who received the YFV17D yellow fever vaccine. The sample in question was PBMCs, obtained 5 days after the first yellow fever vaccination. CDR3 amino acids: CASSLQLRGTGELFF. The CDR3, as DNA: TGCGCCAGCAGCTTGCAGTTAAGGGGGACCGGGGAGCTGTTTTTT. The entire variable domain, with the rest obtained from reference TRBV5-1 and TRBJ2-2, is as follows: KAGVTQTPRYLIKTRGQQVTLSCSPISGHRSVSWYQQTPGQGLQFLFEYFSETQRNKGNFPGRFSGRQFSNSRSEMNVSTLELGDSALYLCASSLQLRGTGELFFGEGSRLTVL.